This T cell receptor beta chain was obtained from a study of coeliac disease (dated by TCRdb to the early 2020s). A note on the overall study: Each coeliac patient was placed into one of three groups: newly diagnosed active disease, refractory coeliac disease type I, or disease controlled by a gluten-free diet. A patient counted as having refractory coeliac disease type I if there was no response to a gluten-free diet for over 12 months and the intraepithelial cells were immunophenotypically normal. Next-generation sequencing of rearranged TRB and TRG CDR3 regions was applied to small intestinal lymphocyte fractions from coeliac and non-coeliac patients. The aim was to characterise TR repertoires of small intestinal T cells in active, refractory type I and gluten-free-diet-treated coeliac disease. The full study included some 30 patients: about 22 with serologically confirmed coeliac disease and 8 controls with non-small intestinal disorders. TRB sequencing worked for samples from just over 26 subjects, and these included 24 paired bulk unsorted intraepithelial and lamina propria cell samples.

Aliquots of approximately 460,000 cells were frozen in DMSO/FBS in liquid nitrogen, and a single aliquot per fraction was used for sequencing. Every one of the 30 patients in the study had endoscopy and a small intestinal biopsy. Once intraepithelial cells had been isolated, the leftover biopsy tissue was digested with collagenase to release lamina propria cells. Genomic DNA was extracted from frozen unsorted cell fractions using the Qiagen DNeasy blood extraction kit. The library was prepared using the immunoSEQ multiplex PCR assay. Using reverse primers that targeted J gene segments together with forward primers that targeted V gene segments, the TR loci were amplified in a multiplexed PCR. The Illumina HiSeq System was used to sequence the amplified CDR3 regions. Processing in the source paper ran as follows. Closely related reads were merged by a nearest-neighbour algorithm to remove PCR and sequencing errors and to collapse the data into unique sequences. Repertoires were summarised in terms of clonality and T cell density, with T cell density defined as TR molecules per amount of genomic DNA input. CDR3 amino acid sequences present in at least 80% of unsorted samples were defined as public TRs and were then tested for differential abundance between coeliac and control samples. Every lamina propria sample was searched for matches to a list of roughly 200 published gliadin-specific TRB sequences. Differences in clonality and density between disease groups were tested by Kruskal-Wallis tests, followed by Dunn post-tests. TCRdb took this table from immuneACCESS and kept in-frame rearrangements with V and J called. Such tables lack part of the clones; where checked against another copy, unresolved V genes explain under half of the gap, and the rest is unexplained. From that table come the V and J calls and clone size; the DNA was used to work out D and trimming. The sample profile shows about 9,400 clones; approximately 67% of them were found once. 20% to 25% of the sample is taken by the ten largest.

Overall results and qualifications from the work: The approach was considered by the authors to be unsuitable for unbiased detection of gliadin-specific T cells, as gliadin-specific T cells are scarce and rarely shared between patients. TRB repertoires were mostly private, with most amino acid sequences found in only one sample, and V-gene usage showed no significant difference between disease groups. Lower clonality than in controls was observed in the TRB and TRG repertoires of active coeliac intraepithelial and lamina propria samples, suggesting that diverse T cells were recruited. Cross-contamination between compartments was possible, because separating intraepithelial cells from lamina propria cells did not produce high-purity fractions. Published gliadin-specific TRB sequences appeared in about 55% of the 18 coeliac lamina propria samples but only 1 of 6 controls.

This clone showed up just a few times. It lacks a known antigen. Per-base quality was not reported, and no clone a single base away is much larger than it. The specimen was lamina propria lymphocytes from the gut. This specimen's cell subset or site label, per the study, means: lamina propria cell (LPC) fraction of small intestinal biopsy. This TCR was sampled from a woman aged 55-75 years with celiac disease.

The CDR3 region reads CASSHPPRQGLGNTIYF. The bases read TGCGCCAGCAGTCACCCTCCTAGACAGGGACTTGGAAACACCATATATTTT. The rearrangement joined TRBV23-1 to TRBJ1-3; a stretch of 7 junction bases matches TRBD1. TRBV23-1 carries the ORF label, with uncertain function. Inclusive of the bounding cysteine and phenylalanine, the CDR3 is 17 residues long. The kept DNA is CDR3 alone, 51 bases in frame from the first base. The junction shows trimming of 3 bases on V and 3 bases on J, and the gene matches do not reach 11 bases of it.